There are many counts of the clone carrying this T cell receptor beta chain. What it binds is not known. This record comes from a study of human T cells and chemical hapten exposure. At the level of the study: Patches with 0.01% DPC went on the upper back, and the tests were read at 6 days. A mostly female patient group had alopecia areata, totalis or universalis. General observations from the study: Controls formed significantly fewer large CDR3 similarity clusters than expanded TCRs did. The count of PT1 expanded TCRs correlated positively with patch test score.

TCRdb fed the RACE reads into MiXCR, producing one record per CDR3 protein. The data contain more than 70,000 distinct CDR3 sequences, approximately 10% of them singletons. Germline CDR1 reads SGHTA; CDR2 reads FQGNSA. V was cut by 6 bases and J by 8 bases, with 16 bases left in between. The CDR3 sequence is 13 residues long. Noted time point: patch test 3, about 24 weeks after DPC sensitization. Treatment here: therapeutic diphenylcyclopropenone sensitization with weekly scalp DPC. The input for sequencing was whole blood, taken in connection with sensitization to the hapten diphenylcyclopropenone (DPC). This rearrangement joins TRBV7-2 to TRBJ1-2; no clear D. This TCR came from a woman aged 30 to 39 with alopecia areata. Some clones in this sample may be carry-over from other donors' samples. The CDR3 DNA reads as TGTGCCAGCAGACCTACTCCCTCGCGGGGCTACACCTTC. This encodes CASRPTPSRGYTF.